A selection of T cell receptor beta chains follows, all from one sample in a study of T cells in Graves' hyperthyroidism and ophthalmopathy. Each CDR3 protein is one row after TCRdb ran MiXCR on the multiplex PCR reads. The sample carries about 300,000 distinct CDR3 sequences, approximately 18% recorded once. Sequencing was carried out using blood. These receptors were collected from a man aged 45-65 years with Graves' ophthalmopathy. CDR3s include the opening cysteine and the closing phenylalanine or tryptophan. D genes are given only for firm matches. The listing skips clone size in some rows; elsewhere it reads once, few, many or a size class.

>.|TRBV30|TRBJ2-7|12|many
TGTGCCTGGAGTGCAGGGACCTACGAGCAGTACTTC
CAWSAGTYEQYF
>TRBD2|TRBV7-3|TRBJ2-1|15|.
TGTGCCAGCAGCTTACCTAACAGCGGGAGGGACGAGCAGTTCTTC
CASSLPNSGRDEQFF
>.|TRBV5-1|TRBJ2-2|15|many
TGCGCCAGCAGCTATGGGACTTATAACACCGGGGAGCTGTTTTTT
CASSYGTYNTGELFF
>TRBD1|TRBV24-1|TRBJ2-1|15|few
TGTGCCACCAGTTCTCGGGACAGGGCGGTTGGAGAGCAGTTCTTC
CATSSRDRAVGEQFF
>.|TRBV10-2|TRBJ1-6|13|.
TGCGCCAGCAGTCCCCGGGGGAATTCACCCCTCCACTTT
CASSPRGNSPLHF
>.|TRBV11-2|TRBJ1-3|21|once
.
CASTLRGSIYEQYFGPDTIYF
>.|TRBV2|TRBJ1-4|12|.
TGTGCCAGCATGGGGGGGTCCGAGAAACTGTTTTTT
CASMGGSEKLFF
>TRBD2|TRBV18|TRBJ2-3|16|.
TGTGCCAGCTCACGACGGACTAGCGGGATCACAGATACGCAGTATTTT
CASSRRTSGITDTQYF
>TRBD1|TRBV28|TRBJ1-1|14|many
TGTGCCAGCAAGACAGGGGGCAGGAACACTGAAGCTTTCTTT
CASKTGGRNTEAFF
>TRBD1|TRBV29-1|TRBJ2-1|12|many
TGCAGCGTTCGACAGGGCTACAATGAGCAGTTCTTC
CSVRQGYNEQFF
>TRBD1|TRBV27|TRBJ2-2|15|.
TGTGCCAGCAGGCGGACAGGGGGTAGGACCGGGGAGCTGTTTTTT
CASRRTGGRTGELFF
>.|TRBV4-1|TRBJ1-5|14|.
TGCGCCAGCAGCCAAGTGACAGCGGATCAGCCCCAGCATTTT
CASSQVTADQPQHF
>TRBD1|TRBV9|TRBJ1-4|16|.
TGTGCCAGCAGCGTGTCGGGACAGCCAACTAATGAAAAACTGTTTTTT
CASSVSGQPTNEKLFF
>.|TRBV9|TRBJ2-2|17|.
TGTGCCAGCAGCGGTGGGCGGGGACTTTCGAACACCGGGGAGCTGTTTTTT
CASSGGRGLSNTGELFF
>TRBD1|TRBV6-4|TRBJ1-5|15|few
TGTGCCAGCAGTGATCCGACAGGGGTCAATCAGCCCCAGCATTTT
CASSDPTGVNQPQHF
>.|TRBV20-1|TRBJ2-1|18|.
TGCAGTGCTAGCTACGGACAGGGGTCTAGCGGGAGATCGAATGAGCAGTTCTTC
CSASYGQGSSGRSNEQFF
>.|TRBV18|TRBJ1-1|14|many
TGTGCCAGCTCACCGGACAGCATGAACACTGAAGCTTTCTTT
CASSPDSMNTEAFF
>.|TRBV5-1|TRBJ2-7|14|many
TGCGCCAGCAGCTCCCGGACACACTCCTACGAGCAGTACTTC
CASSSRTHSYEQYF
>.|TRBV28|TRBJ1-1|14|many
TGTGCCACCAAAGCCCCCCCGGCGAACACTGAAGCTTTCTTT
CATKAPPANTEAFF
>.|TRBV2|TRBJ1-4|13|.
TGTGCCAGCACCCGTCTACCGGGTGAAAAACTGTTTTTT
CASTRLPGEKLFF
>TRBD2|TRBV28|TRBJ2-3|15|many
TGTGCCAGCAGTTCCACTAGCGGGGGGACAGATACGCAGTATTTT
CASSSTSGGTDTQYF
>TRBD2|TRBV3-1|TRBJ2-3|14|few
TGTGCCAGCAGCCAGAGCGGGGCCACAGATACGCAGTATTTT
CASSQSGATDTQYF
>.|TRBV20-1|TRBJ2-7|14|.
TGCAGTGCTAGAGATGGGCAGGGAACTTCCGAGCAGTACTTC
CSARDGQGTSEQYF
>.|TRBV28|TRBJ2-5|16|few
TGTGCCAGCAGTGAATTGGGAAGTCAGTACCAAGAGACCCAGTACTTC
CASSELGSQYQETQYF
>.|TRBV11-2|TRBJ2-5|14|many
TGTGCCAGCAATGGGGAGTGGGGAGAGGAGACCCAGTACTTC
CASNGEWGEETQYF
>.|TRBV11-2|TRBJ2-1|16|many
TGTGCCAGCAGCTTAGCACCCAAAGTCTTCTACAATGAGCAGTTCTTC
CASSLAPKVFYNEQFF
>.|TRBV9|TRBJ2-7|14|many
TGTGCCAGCAGCGTAGAGGTCGGCCCCCGGGAGCAGTACTTC
CASSVEVGPREQYF
>.|TRBV6-1|TRBJ1-1|14|.
TGTGCCAGCAGCATGGGAACCATGAACACTGAAGCTTTCTTT
CASSMGTMNTEAFF
>TRBD2|TRBV7-7|TRBJ2-1|19|.
TGTGCTAGCAGCGCACAACTAGCGGGAGGGCGGAGCTCCTACAATGAGCAGTTCTTC
CASSAQLAGGRSSYNEQFF
>TRBD2|TRBV6-5|TRBJ2-7|16|many
TGTGCCAGCAGTTACCCCGAACTAGCGGCCCGCTACGAGCAGTACTTC
CASSYPELAARYEQYF
>TRBD1|TRBV6-7|TRBJ1-4|13|.
TGTGCCGCCACGACAGGGAATAATGAAAAACTGTTTTTT
CAATTGNNEKLFF
>TRBD1|TRBV6-2/TRBV6-3|TRBJ2-7|15|.
TGTGCCAGCAGTACCGGACAGGGCTTCTCCTACGAGCAGTACTTC
CASSTGQGFSYEQYF
>TRBD2|TRBV20-1|TRBJ2-1|14|.
TGCAGTGCTAGAGAACTAGCGGCCTACAATGAGCAGTTCTTC
CSARELAAYNEQFF
>.|TRBV11-2|TRBJ2-5|15|many
TGTGCCAGCAGCTCCCTGGGGCAGAGACAAGAGACCCAGTACTTC
CASSSLGQRQETQYF
>.|TRBV20-1|TRBJ2-4|15|.
TGCAGTGCTAGAGGGGGGGCATTTTGGGGAAACATTCAGTACTTC
CSARGGAFWGNIQYF
>.|TRBV2|TRBJ1-5|15|.
TGTGCCAGCAGTATTGAGGGTGTATCGAATCAGCCCCAGCATTTT
CASSIEGVSNQPQHF
>.|TRBV28|TRBJ1-4|16|many
TGTGCCAGCAGTTTATACAGGCTGGGGACCAATGAAAAACTGTTTTTT
CASSLYRLGTNEKLFF
>TRBD2|TRBV7-6|TRBJ2-1|16|.
TGTGCCAGCACCCTAGGGGCCGACGGGAGGGGCAATGAGCAGTTCTTC
CASTLGADGRGNEQFF
>TRBD1|TRBV18|TRBJ2-7|13|many
TGTGCCAGCTCCCCAGACAGGGCCAACGAGCAGTACTTC
CASSPDRANEQYF
>.|TRBV20-1|TRBJ1-5|16|.
TGCAGTGCCGTCGGGGTCGGCAGGGGAAACAATCAGCCCCAGCATTTT
CSAVGVGRGNNQPQHF